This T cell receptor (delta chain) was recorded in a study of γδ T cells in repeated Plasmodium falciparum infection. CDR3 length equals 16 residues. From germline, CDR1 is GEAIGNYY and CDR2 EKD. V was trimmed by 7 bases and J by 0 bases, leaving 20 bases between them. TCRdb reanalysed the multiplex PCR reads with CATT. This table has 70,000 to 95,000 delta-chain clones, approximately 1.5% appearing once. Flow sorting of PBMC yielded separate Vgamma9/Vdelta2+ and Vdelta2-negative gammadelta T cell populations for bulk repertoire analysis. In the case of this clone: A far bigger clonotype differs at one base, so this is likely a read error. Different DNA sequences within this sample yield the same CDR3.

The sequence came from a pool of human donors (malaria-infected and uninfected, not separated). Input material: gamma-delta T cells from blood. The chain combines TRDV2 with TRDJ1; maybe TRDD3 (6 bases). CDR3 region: CAWEGWGSNYTDKLIF. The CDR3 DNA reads TGTGCCTGGGAGGGTTGGGGATCCAACTACACCGATAAACTCATCTTT.